The clone carrying this T cell receptor beta chain occurred many times. Its target is unknown. Germline V CDR1 and CDR2: SGHTA, FQGNSA. The V end was cut by 6 bases, the J end by 4 bases, with 10 bases between. This CDR3 has 12 residues. An expansion of CD8+CD57+ cells by flow cytometry had been shown in patients chosen for sequencing. Diagnosis of severe acquired aplastic anemia applied to all patients. All patients were therapy-naive when blood was sampled. Both TCR beta VDJ combination and CDR3 sequence profiling were carried out. Genomic DNA was the template for this profiling. A single record per CDR3 protein comes from TCRdb applying MiXCR to the reads. The table records some 120,000 distinct CDR3 sequences, over 30% of them present only once. This record belongs to a study of CD8+CD57+ T cells in acquired aplastic anemia. Study information: CD4+ and CD8+ cells, once sorted, gave DNA averaging roughly 3.2 ug. Study-level findings and limits: The CD8+ Simpson's diversity of patients and controls was not significantly different.

The receptor comes from a human donor with aplastic anemia. The specimen sequenced was sorted CD4+, CD8+, or CD8+CD57+ T cells (not recorded which) from PBMCs. The chain uses TRBV7-2 and TRBJ2-7; D is unclear. The CDR3 bases are TGTGCCAGCAGTCCCGTACGATACGAGCAGTACTTC. Translation: CASSPVRYEQYF.